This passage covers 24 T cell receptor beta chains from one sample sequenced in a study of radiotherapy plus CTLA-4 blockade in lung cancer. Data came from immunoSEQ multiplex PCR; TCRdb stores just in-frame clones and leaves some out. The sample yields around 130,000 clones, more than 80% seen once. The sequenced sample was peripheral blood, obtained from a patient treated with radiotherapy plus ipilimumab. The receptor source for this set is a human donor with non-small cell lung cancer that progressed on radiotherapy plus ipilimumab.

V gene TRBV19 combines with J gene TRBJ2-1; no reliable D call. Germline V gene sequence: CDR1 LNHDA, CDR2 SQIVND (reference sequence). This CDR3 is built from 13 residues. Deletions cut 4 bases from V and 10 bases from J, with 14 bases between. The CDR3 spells CASSKPGPREQFF. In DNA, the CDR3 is TGTGCCAGTAGTAAGCCAGGTCCGAGGGAGCAGTTCTTC.

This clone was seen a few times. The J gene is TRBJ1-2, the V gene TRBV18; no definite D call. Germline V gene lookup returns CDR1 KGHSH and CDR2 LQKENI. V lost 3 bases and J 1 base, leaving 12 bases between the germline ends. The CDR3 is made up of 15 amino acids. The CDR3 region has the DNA TGTGCCAGCTCACCTATGGCAGTCTTTAACTATGGCTACACCTTC. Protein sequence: CASSPMAVFNYGYTF.

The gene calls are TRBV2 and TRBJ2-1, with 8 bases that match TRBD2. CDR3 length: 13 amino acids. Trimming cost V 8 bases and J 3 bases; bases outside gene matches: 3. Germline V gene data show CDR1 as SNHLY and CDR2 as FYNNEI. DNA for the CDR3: TGTGCCAGCTCGGGAGGGGGCTACAATGAGCAGTTCTTC. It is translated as CASSGGGYNEQFF.

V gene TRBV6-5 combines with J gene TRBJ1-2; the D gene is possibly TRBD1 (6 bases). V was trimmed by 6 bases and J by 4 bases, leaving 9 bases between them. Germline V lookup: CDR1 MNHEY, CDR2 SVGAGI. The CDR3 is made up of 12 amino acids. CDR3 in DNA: TGTGCCAGCAGGACAGGCACCTATGGCTACACCTTC. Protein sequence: CASRTGTYGYTF.

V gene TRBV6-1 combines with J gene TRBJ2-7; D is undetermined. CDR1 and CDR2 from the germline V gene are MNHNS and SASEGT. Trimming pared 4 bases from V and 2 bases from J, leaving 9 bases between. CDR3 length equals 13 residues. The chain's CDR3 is CASSGGRAYEQYF. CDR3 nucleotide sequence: TGTGCCAGCAGTGGAGGACGCGCCTACGAGCAGTACTTC.

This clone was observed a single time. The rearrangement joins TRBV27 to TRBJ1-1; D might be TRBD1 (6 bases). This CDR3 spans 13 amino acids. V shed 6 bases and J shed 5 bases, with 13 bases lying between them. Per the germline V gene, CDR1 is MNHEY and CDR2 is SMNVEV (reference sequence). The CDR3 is CASSTGGLTEAFF. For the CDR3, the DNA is TGTGCCAGCAGCACGGGGGGGCTTACTGAAGCTTTCTTT.

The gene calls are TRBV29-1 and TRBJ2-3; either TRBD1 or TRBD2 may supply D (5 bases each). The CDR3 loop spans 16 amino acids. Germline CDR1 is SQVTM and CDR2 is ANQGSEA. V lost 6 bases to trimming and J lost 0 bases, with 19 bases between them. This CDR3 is CSVAPLGDPSTDTQYF. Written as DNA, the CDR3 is TGCAGCGTCGCCCCTTTGGGGGACCCTAGCACAGATACGCAGTATTTT.

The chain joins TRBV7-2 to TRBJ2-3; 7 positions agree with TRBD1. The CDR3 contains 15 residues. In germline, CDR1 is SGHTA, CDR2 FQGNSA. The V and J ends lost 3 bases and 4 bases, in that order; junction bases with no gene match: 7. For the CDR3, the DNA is TGTGCCAGCAGCTTCCGACAGGGTAGGGCAGATACGCAGTATTTT. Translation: CASSFRQGRADTQYF.

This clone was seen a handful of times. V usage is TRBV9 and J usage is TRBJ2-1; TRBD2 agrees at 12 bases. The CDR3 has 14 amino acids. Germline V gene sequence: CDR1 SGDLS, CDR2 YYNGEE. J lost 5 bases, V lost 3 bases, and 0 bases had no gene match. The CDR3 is CASSGTSGDNEQFF. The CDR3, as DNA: TGTGCCAGCAGCGGGACTAGCGGGGACAATGAGCAGTTCTTC.

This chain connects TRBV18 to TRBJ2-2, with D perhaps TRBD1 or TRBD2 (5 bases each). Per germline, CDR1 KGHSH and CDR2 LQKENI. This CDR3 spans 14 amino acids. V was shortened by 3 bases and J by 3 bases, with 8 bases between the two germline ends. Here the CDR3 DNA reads TGTGCCAGCTCACCGGGACGATACACCGGGGAGCTGTTTTTT. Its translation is CASSPGRYTGELFF.

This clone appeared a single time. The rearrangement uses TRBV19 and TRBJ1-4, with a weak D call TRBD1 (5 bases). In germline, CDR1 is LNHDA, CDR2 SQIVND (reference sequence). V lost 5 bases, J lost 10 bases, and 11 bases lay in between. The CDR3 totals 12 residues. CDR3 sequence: CASSPGTIKLFF. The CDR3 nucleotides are TGTGCCAGTAGTCCCGGGACGATAAAACTGTTTTTT.

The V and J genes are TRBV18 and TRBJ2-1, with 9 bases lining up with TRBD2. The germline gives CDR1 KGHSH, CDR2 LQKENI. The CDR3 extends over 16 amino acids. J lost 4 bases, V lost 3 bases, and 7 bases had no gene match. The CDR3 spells CASSPQTSGSYNEQFF. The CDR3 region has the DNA TGTGCCAGCTCACCCCAGACTAGCGGCAGTTACAATGAGCAGTTCTTC.

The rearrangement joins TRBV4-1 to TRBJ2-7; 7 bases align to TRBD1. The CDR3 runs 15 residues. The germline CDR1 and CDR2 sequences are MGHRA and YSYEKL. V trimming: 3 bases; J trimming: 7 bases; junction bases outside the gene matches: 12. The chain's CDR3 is CASSQAGRGLGEQYF. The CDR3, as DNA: TGCGCCAGCAGCCAGGCCGGAAGGGGGCTAGGTGAGCAGTACTTC.

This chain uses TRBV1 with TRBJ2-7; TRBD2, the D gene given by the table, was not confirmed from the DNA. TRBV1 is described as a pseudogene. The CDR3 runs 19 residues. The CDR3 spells CTSSPSLAGGPALPYEQYF. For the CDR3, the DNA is TGCACCAGCAGCCCCAGTTTAGCGGGAGGGCCGGCGCTTCCCTACGAGCAGTACTTC.

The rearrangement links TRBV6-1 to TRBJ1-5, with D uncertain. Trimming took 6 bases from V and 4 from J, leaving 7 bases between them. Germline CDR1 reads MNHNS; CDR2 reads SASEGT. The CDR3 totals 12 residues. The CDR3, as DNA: TGTGCCAGCAGGGCCCTTAATCAGCCCCAGCATTTT. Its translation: CASRALNQPQHF.

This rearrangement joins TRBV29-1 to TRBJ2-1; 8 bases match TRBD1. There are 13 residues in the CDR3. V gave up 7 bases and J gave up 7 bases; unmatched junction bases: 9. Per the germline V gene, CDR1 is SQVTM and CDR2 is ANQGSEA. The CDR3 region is CSGRDRSRNEQFF. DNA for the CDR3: TGCAGCGGCCGGGACAGGTCGAGGAATGAGCAGTTCTTC.

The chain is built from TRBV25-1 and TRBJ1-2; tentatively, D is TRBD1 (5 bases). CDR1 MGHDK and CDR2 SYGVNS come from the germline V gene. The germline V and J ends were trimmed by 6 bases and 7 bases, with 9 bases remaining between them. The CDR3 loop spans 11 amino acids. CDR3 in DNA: TGTGCCAGCAGCGGGGGAGGTGGCTACACCTTC. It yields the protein CASSGGGGYTF.

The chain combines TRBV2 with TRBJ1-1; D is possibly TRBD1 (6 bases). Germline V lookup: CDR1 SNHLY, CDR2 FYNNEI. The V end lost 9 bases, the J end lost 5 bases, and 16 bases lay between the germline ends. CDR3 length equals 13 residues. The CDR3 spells CASSTGARTEAFF. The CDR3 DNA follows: TGTGCCAGTTCGACGGGGGCGAGGACTGAAGCTTTCTTT.

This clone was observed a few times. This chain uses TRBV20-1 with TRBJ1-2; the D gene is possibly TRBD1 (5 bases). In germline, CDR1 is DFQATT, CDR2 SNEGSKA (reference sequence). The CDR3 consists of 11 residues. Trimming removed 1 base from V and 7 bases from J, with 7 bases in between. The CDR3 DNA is TGCAGTGCTAGAGCGGGGGGTGGCTACACCTTC. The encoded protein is CSARAGGGYTF.

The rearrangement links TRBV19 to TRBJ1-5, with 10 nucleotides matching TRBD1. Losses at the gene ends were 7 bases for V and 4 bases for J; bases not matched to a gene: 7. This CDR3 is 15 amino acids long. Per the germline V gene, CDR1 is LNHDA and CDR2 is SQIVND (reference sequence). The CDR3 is CASTGGQGWNQPQHF. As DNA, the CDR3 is TGTGCCAGTACCGGGGGACAGGGGTGGAATCAGCCCCAGCATTTT. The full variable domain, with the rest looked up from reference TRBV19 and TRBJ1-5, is DGGITQSPKYLFRKEGQNVTLSCEQNLNHDAMYWYRQDPGQGLRLIYYSQIVNDFQKGDIAEGYSVSREKKESFPLTVTSAQKNPTAFYLCASTGGQGWNQPQHFGDGTRLSIL.

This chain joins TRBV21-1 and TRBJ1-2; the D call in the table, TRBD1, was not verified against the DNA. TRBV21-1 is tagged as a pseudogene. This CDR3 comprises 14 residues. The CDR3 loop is CASSKVGESYGYTF. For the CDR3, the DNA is TGTGCCAGCAGCAAAGTAGGGGAAAGCTATGGCTACACCTTC.

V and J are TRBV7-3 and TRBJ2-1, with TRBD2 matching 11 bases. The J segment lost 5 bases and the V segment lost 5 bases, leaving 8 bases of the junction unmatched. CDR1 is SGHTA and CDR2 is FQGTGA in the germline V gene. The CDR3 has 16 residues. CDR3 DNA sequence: TGTGCCAGCAGCGTAAATAGCGGGAGGGCGAACAATGAGCAGTTCTTC. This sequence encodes CASSVNSGRANNEQFF.

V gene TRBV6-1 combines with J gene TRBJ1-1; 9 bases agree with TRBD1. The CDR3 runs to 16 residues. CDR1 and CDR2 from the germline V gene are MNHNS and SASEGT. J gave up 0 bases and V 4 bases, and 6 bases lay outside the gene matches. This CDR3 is CASSVQQGALNTEAFF. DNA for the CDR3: TGTGCCAGCAGTGTACAACAGGGGGCGCTGAACACTGAAGCTTTCTTT.

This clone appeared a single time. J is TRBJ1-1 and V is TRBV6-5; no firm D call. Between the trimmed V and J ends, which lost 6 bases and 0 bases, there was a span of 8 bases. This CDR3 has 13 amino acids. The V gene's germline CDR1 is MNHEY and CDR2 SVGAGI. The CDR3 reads CASSARVNTEAFF. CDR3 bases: TGTGCCAGCAGCGCCCGGGTGAACACTGAAGCTTTCTTT.